This TCR beta chain was documented in a study of T cell responses to AZD1222 COVID-19 vaccine (dated by TCRdb to about 2021). Background for the entire study: A total of 230 to 250 trial participants underwent TCR sequencing, of whom approximately 200 had received two doses of AZD1222 and 26 had received two doses of the MenACWY control vaccine. Trial participants were enrolled by age into 18-55, 56-69 and 70-plus year subgroups, with roughly 160, 29 and 62 TCR-sequenced participants respectively. General findings and caveats noted by the study authors: No day 14 peak-response samples were available, so repertoires were characterized only after the peak T cell response. Nearly half of unique spike-specific TCRs reportedly recognized epitopes outside regions mutated in the B.1.351 and B.1.1.7 variants. A significant rise in spike-specific TCR breadth and depth was observed after two AZD1222 doses relative to day 0 and relative to MenACWY recipients. CD4 TCRs associated with the vaccine covered the entire spike protein, and the dominant responses were in regions 160-218 and 743-854. The 56-69-year group was small, and its depth increase did not reach significance, likely because of low power. Conclusions about previously exposed vaccinees are limited, since just five to seven AZD1222 recipients were seropositive for SARS-CoV-2 at baseline. Most participants were white British and females outnumbered males, and the authors suggested that clonal diversity may have been underestimated.

A remark on this clone: Its antigen is currently not known. Qualities for individual bases were not recorded, and no much larger clone is one base off.

The CDR3 runs 15 residues from the cysteine to the phenylalanine. CDR3 DNA is the only sequence kept; it has 45 bases, read in frame from the first base. From the germline V gene (reference sequence), CDR1 is LGHDT and CDR2 is YNNKEL. V drops 4 bases and J drops 2 bases, leaving 14 bases in between. The CDR3 regions of human TCRbeta chains were analyzed by immunosequencing. Under the source paper's analysis protocol: Repertoire TCRs were checked for matches against a reference library of SARS-CoV-2-specific TCRs that had been generated using the MIRA antigen-specificity platform. Breadth was defined as the fraction of unique TCRs that were SARS-CoV-2-associated, and depth was defined as the fraction of total T cells that were SARS-CoV-2-associated. Using the MIRA data, each spike-specific TCR was mapped to the spike region that the TCR reacts to and placed in a CD4 or CD8 class. Log10-transformed breadth and depth values were compared by one-way ANOVA with Sidak's multiple comparisons tests. This immuneACCESS table, as held by TCRdb, lists in-frame sequences with V and J called but not all clones. Of the missing ones, under half trace to an unresolved V gene in checked studies; the others have no known cause. V, J and clone size derive from that table, while D and trimming were established from the DNA sequence. The sample profile shows some 180,000 clones; approximately 90% of them were found once. In total, the top ten clones hold over 1.5% of the sample.

The meaning of the sample's time point label: about 28 days (+/-7) after the second vaccine dose. Because spike-specific TCR depth and breadth did not differ between the two schedules, AZD1222 recipients who got a second dose at roughly 4 weeks were pooled with those who got a second dose at roughly 12 weeks. Samples from vaccinated people were obtained from the UK trials COV001 and COV002, which included a single-blind randomized controlled phase 2/3 trial of AZD1222 (ChAdOx1 nCoV-19) in healthy adults. For TCRbeta chain sequencing, PBMC samples were collected from trial participants at day 0 and at day 28 after the second dose.

Material: peripheral blood, obtained 28 days after the second AZD1222 dose. The rearranged segments are TRBV3-1 (or the pseudogene TRBV3-2) and TRBJ1-2; too little of a D gene remains to name it. The TCR comes from an adult who received the AZD1222 COVID-19 vaccine. The CDR3 loop reads CASSRSVMGNYGYTF. The nucleotide sequence is given as TGTGCCAGCAGCCGTTCCGTTATGGGGAACTATGGCTACACCTTC.